Each of the 22 T cell receptor beta chains below was sequenced from the same sample in a study of graft-versus-host responses after intestinal transplantation. Clones were sequenced by immunoSEQ multiplex PCR, and TCRdb holds only the in-frame ones, with some missing. The table has about 20,000 clones, around 81% seen once; the top ten hold under 4%. Intraepithelial lymphocytes and lamina propria lymphocytes were released through processing of graft tissue. Sequenced here: ileum tissue, sampled 12 days after intestinal transplant. The receptors come from a human patient who received an intestinal transplant, so some T cells may come from the graft donor.

The chain couples TRBV7-9 to TRBJ1-6, with D perhaps TRBD1 (5 bases). V was trimmed by 1 base and J by 15 bases, leaving 13 bases between them. Germline CDR1 SEHNR, CDR2 FQNEAQ (reference sequence). This CDR3 has 13 amino acids. The DNA of the CDR3 is TGTGCCAGCAGCTTAGGGGGCGAACGTCTCCTCCACTTT. Its translation is CASSLGGERLLHF. The full variable domain, rest sourced from reference TRBV7-9 and TRBJ1-6, is DTGVSQNPRHKITKRGQNVTFRCDPISEHNRLYWYRQTLGQGPEFLTYFQNEAQLEKSRLLSDRFSAERPKGSFSTLEIQRTEQGDSAMYLCASSLGGERLLHFGNGTRLTVT.

The chain couples TRBV5-1 to TRBJ2-7; 8 bases agree with TRBD2. This CDR3 comprises 13 residues. The germline V gene has CDR1 SGHRS and CDR2 YFSETQ. V lost 4 bases and J lost 2; bases outside the gene matches: 2. The CDR3 sequence: CASSRTSPYEQYF. The CDR3 coding sequence is TGCGCCAGCAGCAGGACTAGCCCCTACGAGCAGTACTTC.

This rearrangement joins TRBV11-2 to TRBJ1-1; D unresolved. This CDR3 is built from 13 residues. V lost 2 bases to trimming and J lost 11 bases, with 15 bases between them. Germline assignment: CDR1 SGHAT and CDR2 FQNNGV. The CDR3 sequence is CASSLMAWAMAFF. The CDR3 DNA is TGTGCCAGCAGCTTAATGGCCTGGGCCATGGCTTTCTTT.

This chain uses TRBV11-1 with TRBJ2-2, with 12 bases fitting TRBD2. Looked up from germline, CDR1 is SGHAT and CDR2 is FQDESV (reference sequence). V gave up 0 bases and J gave up 8 bases; unmatched junction bases: 4. The CDR3 contains 16 residues. CDR3 protein: CASSLAPTSGGGELFF. DNA for the CDR3: TGTGCCAGCAGCTTAGCCCCGACTAGCGGGGGAGGGGAGCTGTTTTTT.

The chain employs TRBV12-5 and TRBJ2-3; TRBD2 matches 10 bases. The CDR3 runs 18 residues. After removal of 3 bases from V and 4 bases from J, the junction contained 13 bases not matched to a gene. The V gene's germline CDR1 is LGHNT and CDR2 FRNRAP. The CDR3 DNA reads as TGTGCTAGTGGTTTACGTGCTGGAGCGGGGGGGCGTGCAGATACGCAGTATTTT. Its protein product is CASGLRAGAGGRADTQYF.

The chain has TRBV4-1 and TRBJ2-7; TRBD1 aligns across 10 bases. J gave up 2 bases and V 2 bases, and 3 bases lay outside the gene matches. The CDR3 consists of 15 residues. Germline loops: CDR1 MGHRA, CDR2 YSYEKL. The CDR3, as DNA: TGCGCCAGCAGCCAAACCGGGACAGGGGCCTACGAGCAGTACTTC. The encoded protein is CASSQTGTGAYEQYF.

Concerning this clone: A junction boundary mismatches the germline segment, possibly from a read error. This sequence joins TRBV9 and TRBJ2-1, with D perhaps TRBD2 (5 bases). Germline V lookup: CDR1 SGDLS, CDR2 YYNGEE. This CDR3 comprises 15 residues. The CDR3 region has the DNA TGTGCCAGCAGCGCGGACTTAGACTCCCACAATGAGCAGTTCTTC. Its protein product is CASSADLDSHNEQFF.

The chain joins TRBV18 to TRBJ2-2; perhaps TRBD2 as D (5 bases). Deletions cut 3 bases from V and 6 bases from J, with 8 bases between. The CDR3 is 13 amino acids. Germline lookup yields CDR1 KGHSH and CDR2 LQKENI. The CDR3 nucleotides are TGTGCCAGCTCACCCGGGGTTCCCGGGGAGCTGTTTTTT. Encoded protein: CASSPGVPGELFF.

V and J are TRBV7-9 and TRBJ2-3, with 8 bases that match TRBD1. Looked up from germline, CDR1 is SEHNR and CDR2 is FQNEAQ (reference sequence). V was clipped by 5 bases and J by 4 bases; unmatched bases: 11. This CDR3 has 16 amino acids. Written as DNA, the CDR3 is TGTGCCAGCAGCGCGTCAGGGGGCGGTCACGCAGATACGCAGTATTTT. Translated: CASSASGGGHADTQYF.

The V call is TRBV11-1, the J call TRBJ1-1, with D possibly TRBD1 on 6 matching bases. The CDR3 runs 15 residues. Trimming left V 2 bases short and J 1 base short, with 11 bases between. In germline, CDR1 is SGHAT, CDR2 FQDESV (reference sequence). CDR3 amino acids: CASSLTGTANTEAFF. CDR3 bases: TGTGCCAGCAGCTTAACAGGGACGGCGAACACTGAAGCTTTCTTT. Full variable domain (remainder filled in from reference TRBV11-1 and TRBJ1-1): EAEVAQSPRYKITEKSQAVAFWCDPISGHATLYWYRQILGQGPELLVQFQDESVVDDSQLPKDRFSAERLKGVDSTLKIQPAELGDSAMYLCASSLTGTANTEAFFGQGTRLTVV.

This chain links TRBV7-9 with TRBJ1-6; 9 nucleotides match TRBD1. Germline V gene sequence: CDR1 SEHNR, CDR2 FQNEAQ (reference sequence). There are 16 residues in the CDR3. Trimming at V came to 3 bases and at J to 6 bases, leaving 6 bases not matched to a gene. CDR3 amino acids: CASSLLRDRANSPLHF. CDR3 nucleotide sequence: TGTGCCAGCAGCTTGCTCCGGGACAGGGCTAATTCACCCCTCCACTTT.

This clone has just a few counts. This rearrangement joins TRBV18 to TRBJ1-5, with no clear D. The CDR3 has 13 amino acids. In germline, CDR1 is KGHSH, CDR2 LQKENI. The V end was cut by 3 bases, the J end by 4 bases, with 7 bases between. CDR3 sequence (DNA): TGTGCCAGCTCACCTTTGGAGAATCAGCCCCAGCATTTT. Its translation: CASSPLENQPQHF. Complete variable domain (other parts from reference TRBV18 and TRBJ1-5): NAGVMQNPRHLVRRRGQEARLRCSPMKGHSHVYWYRQLPEEGLKFMVYLQKENIIDESGMPKERFSAEFPKEGPSILRIQQVVRGDSAAYFCASSPLENQPQHFGDGTRLSIL.

This clone was seen a handful of times. The rearrangement uses TRBV5-1 and TRBJ2-5; maybe TRBD2 (5 bases). The CDR3 totals 13 residues. Between the trimmed V and J ends, which lost 0 bases and 7 bases, there was a span of 10 bases. Germline loops: CDR1 SGHRS, CDR2 YFSETQ. CDR3 DNA sequence: TGCGCCAGCAGCTTGGAAGCGGCAGGGACCCAGTACTTC. Amino acids: CASSLEAAGTQYF.

V is TRBV4-2 and J is TRBJ2-5, with 7 bases matching TRBD2. Germline lookup yields CDR1 LGHNA and CDR2 YNFKEQ. Losses at the gene ends were 0 bases for V and 5 bases for J; bases not matched to a gene: 9. The CDR3 runs 16 residues. The DNA for the CDR3 is TGTGCCAGCAGCCAAGATCAACTTGGCGGGGGTGAGACCCAGTACTTC. This encodes CASSQDQLGGGETQYF.

The rearrangement uses TRBV6-1 and TRBJ2-5; 8 nucleotides agree with TRBD1. CDR3 size: 14 residues. V lost 6 bases and J lost 5; bases outside the gene matches: 8. Germline V gives CDR1 MNHNS, CDR2 SASEGT. CDR3 sequence reads: CASRGGQVGETQYF. CDR3 DNA sequence: TGTGCCAGCAGGGGGGGACAGGTGGGGGAGACCCAGTACTTC.

The chain combines TRBV18 with TRBJ2-6; 7 positions match TRBD1. V shed 2 bases and J 0 bases; nucleotides not matched to a gene: 10. The CDR3 loop spans 19 amino acids. Germline CDR1 and CDR2: KGHSH and LQKENI. The CDR3 DNA sequence: TGTGCCAGCTCACCATTTGGCGCAGGGGGTGCCTCTGGGGCCAACGTCCTGACTTTC. It specifies CASSPFGAGGASGANVLTF.

The J gene is TRBJ2-1, the V gene TRBV4-3; weak D call: TRBD1 (5 bases). Trimming took off 4 bases at V and 4 bases at J, with 17 bases between the two ends. The CDR3 is 16 residues long. CDR1 and CDR2 from the germline V gene are LGHNA and YSLEER. Written as DNA, the CDR3 is TGCGCCAGCAGCCTCGAGCCTCCAGGGAATTACAATGAGCAGTTCTTC. Amino acid sequence: CASSLEPPGNYNEQFF.

This chain uses TRBV7-8 with TRBJ1-2; 9 nucleotides match TRBD1. The CDR3 runs 16 residues. Germline V gene sequence: CDR1 SGHVS, CDR2 FQNEAQ. V was clipped by 1 base and J by 5 bases; unmatched bases: 8. DNA of the CDR3: TGTGCCAGCAGCTTAGATGGGACAGGGTGGGAGTATGGCTACACCTTC. It encodes CASSLDGTGWEYGYTF.

This CDR3 is CATLGYGSNQPQHF. The DNA for the CDR3 is TGTGCCACCCTCGGGTACGGTAGCAATCAGCCCCAGCATTTT. This chain connects TRBV19 to TRBJ1-5, with D uncertain. The V end was cut by 10 bases, the J end by 0 bases, with 13 bases between. Germline CDR1 and CDR2: LNHDA and SQIVND (reference sequence). The CDR3 length is 14 residues.

The table lists this clone with a count of one. The chain combines TRBV4-3 with TRBJ1-4, with a tentative D call TRBD1 (5 bases). The V end was cut by 2 bases, the J end by 3 bases, with 13 bases between. CDR3 length: 16 residues. The V gene's germline CDR1 is LGHNA and CDR2 YSLEER. The CDR3 spells CASSQREGRANEKLFF. As DNA, the CDR3 is TGCGCCAGCAGCCAAAGGGAGGGCAGGGCTAATGAAAAACTGTTTTTT.

The count of this clone is one. The chain combines TRBV6-5 with TRBJ1-4, with TRBD1 identical over 7 bases. Trimming removed 3 bases from V and 8 bases from J; junction bases left unmatched: 9. The V gene's germline CDR1 is MNHEY and CDR2 SVGAGI. The CDR3 is made up of 15 amino acids. CDR3 nucleotides: TGTGCCAGCAGTTATTACAGGGGTAGGGACGAAAAACTGTTTTTT. This translates into CASSYYRGRDEKLFF.

This clone occurred a few times. This chain uses TRBV5-1 with TRBJ1-6; D unclear. The CDR3 consists of 12 residues. The V end was cut by 0 bases, the J end by 9 bases, with 4 bases between. Per the germline V gene, CDR1 is SGHRS and CDR2 is YFSETQ. In DNA, the CDR3 is TGCGCCAGCAGCTTGGGAGGTTCACCCCTCCACTTT. Protein product: CASSLGGSPLHF.